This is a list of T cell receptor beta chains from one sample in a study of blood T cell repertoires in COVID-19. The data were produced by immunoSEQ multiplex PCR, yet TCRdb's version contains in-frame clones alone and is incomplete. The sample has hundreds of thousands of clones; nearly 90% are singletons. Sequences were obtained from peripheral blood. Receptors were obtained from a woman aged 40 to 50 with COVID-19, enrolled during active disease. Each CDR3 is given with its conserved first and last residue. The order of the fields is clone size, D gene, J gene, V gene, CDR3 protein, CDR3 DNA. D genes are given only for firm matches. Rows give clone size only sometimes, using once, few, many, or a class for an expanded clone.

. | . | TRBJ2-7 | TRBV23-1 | CASSCRGFSYEQYF | TGCGCCAGCAGTTGCAGAGGGTTTTCCTACGAGCAGTACTTC
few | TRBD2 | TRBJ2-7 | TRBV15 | CATLRTSGIMEQYF | TGTGCCACCCTCCGGACTAGCGGGATAATGGAGCAGTACTTC
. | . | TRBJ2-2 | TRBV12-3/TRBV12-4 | CASSFAAGELFF | TGTGCCAGCAGTTTCGCGGCCGGGGAGCTGTTTTTT
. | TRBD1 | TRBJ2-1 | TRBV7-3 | CASSWTGEGLFGEQFF | TGTGCCAGCAGTTGGACAGGGGAAGGACTATTCGGCGAGCAGTTCTTC
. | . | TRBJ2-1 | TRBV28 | CASSLRNEQFF | TGTGCCAGCAGTTTGAGAAATGAGCAGTTCTTC
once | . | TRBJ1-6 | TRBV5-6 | CASSPRMGRESPLHF | TGTGCCAGCAGCCCCAGGATGGGGCGGGAATCACCCCTCCACTTT
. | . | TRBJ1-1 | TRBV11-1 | CASSLAPSWQKNTEAFF | TGTGCCAGCAGCTTAGCGCCTTCATGGCAGAAAAACACTGAAGCTTTCTTT
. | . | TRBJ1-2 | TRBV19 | CASRIGQFYGYTF | TGTGCCAGTAGAATTGGACAGTTCTATGGCTACACCTTC
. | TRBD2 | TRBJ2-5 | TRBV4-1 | CASSQTSGGVQETQYF | TGCGCCAGCAGCCAAACTAGCGGGGGGGTTCAAGAGACCCAGTACTTC
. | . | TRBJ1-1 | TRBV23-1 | CASSRWPRETEAFF | TGCGCCAGCAGTCGATGGCCCAGGGAAACTGAAGCTTTCTTT
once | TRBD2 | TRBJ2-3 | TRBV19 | CASSRSGLAGDTDTQYF | TGTGCCAGTAGTAGATCGGGACTAGCGGGGGACACAGATACGCAGTATTTT
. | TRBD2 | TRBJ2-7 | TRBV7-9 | CASITSGSNEQYF | TGTGCCAGCATCACTAGCGGGAGTAACGAGCAGTACTTC
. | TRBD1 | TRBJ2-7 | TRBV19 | CASSIKTGQGGYEQYF | TGTGCCAGTAGTATAAAGACGGGACAGGGGGGCTACGAGCAGTACTTC
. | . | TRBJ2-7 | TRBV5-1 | CASSLQDSYEQYF | TGCGCCAGCAGCTTGCAGGACTCCTACGAGCAGTACTTC
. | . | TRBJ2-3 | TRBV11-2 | CASSFTAGTDTQYF | TGTGCCAGCAGCTTCACTGCGGGCACAGATACGCAGTATTTT
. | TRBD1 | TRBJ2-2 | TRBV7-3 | CASSSTGGNTGELFF | TGTGCCAGCAGCTCTACAGGGGGTAACACCGGGGAGCTGTTTTTT
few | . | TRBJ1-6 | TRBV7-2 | CASSSIRGLNSPLHF | TGTGCCAGCAGCTCCATCAGGGGCCTGAATTCACCCCTCCACTTT
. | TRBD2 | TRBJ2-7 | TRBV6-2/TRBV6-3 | CASSYPAGTIYEQYF | TGTGCCAGCAGTTACCCCGCCGGGACTATTTACGAGCAGTACTTC
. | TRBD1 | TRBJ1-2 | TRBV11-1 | CASSTRGQGGYGYTF | TGTGCCAGCAGCACCCGAGGACAGGGGGGCTATGGCTACACCTTC
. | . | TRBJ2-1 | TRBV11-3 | CASSLAGLYNEQFF | TGTGCCAGCAGCTTAGCCGGACTTTACAATGAGCAGTTCTTC
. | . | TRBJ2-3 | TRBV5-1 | CASSQPTSTDTQYF | TGCGCCAGCAGCCAACCAACTAGCACAGATACGCAGTATTTT
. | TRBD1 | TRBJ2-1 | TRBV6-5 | CASGRDRGNEQFF | TGTGCCAGTGGCCGGGACAGGGGCAATGAGCAGTTCTTC
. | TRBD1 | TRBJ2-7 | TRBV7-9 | CASSSSRQGTYEQYF | TGTGCCAGCAGCTCTTCTAGACAGGGAACCTACGAGCAGTACTTC
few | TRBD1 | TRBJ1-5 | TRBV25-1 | CASSDPGTGGNQPQHF | TGTGCCAGCAGTGACCCCGGGACAGGGGGCAATCAGCCCCAGCATTTT
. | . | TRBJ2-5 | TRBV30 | CAWSGGFETQYF | TGTGCCTGGAGTGGAGGGTTTGAGACCCAGTACTTC
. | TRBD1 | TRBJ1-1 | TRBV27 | CASSSAGQGMEAFF | TGTGCCAGCAGTTCCGCGGGACAGGGGATGGAGGCTTTCTTT
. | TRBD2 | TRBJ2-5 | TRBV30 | CAWSGGKAGQGETQYF | TGTGCCTGGAGTGGTGGGAAAGCGGGGCAGGGAGAGACCCAGTACTTC
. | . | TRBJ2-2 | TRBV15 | CATSRNTANTGELFF | TGTGCCACCAGCAGAAATACAGCGAACACCGGGGAGCTGTTTTTT
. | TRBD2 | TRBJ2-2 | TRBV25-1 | CASSSITGRQAGIGELFF | TGTGCCAGCAGTTCAATTACCGGGAGGCAGGCCGGAATCGGGGAGCTGTTTTTT
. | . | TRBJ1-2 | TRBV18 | CASSPDTLANYGYTF | TGTGCCAGCTCACCCGACACGCTGGCTAACTATGGCTACACCTTC
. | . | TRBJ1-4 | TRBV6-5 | CASSRDIASEKLFF | TGTGCCAGCAGTAGGGACATAGCATCTGAAAAACTGTTTTTT
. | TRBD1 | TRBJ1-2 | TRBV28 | CASSLVLQGAQVYGYTF | TGTGCCAGCAGTTTAGTCCTCCAGGGGGCGCAGGTCTATGGCTACACCTTC
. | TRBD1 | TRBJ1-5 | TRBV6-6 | CASTPGQGGPHF | TGTGCCAGCACACCCGGACAGGGCGGTCCGCATTTT
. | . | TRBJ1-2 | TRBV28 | CASSSVRGYTF | TGTGCCAGCAGTTCGGTTAGAGGCTACACCTTC
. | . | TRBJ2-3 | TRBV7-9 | CASSLSGLTLTSTDTQYF | TGTGCCAGCAGCCTGTCCGGACTTACACTCACTAGCACAGATACGCAGTATTTT
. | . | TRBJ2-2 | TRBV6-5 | CASRRTASNTGELFF | TGTGCCAGCAGGCGGACAGCTTCGAACACCGGGGAGCTGTTTTTT
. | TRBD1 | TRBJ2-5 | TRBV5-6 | CASSLRHRGAGPLGTQYF | TGTGCCAGCAGCTTAAGGCACAGGGGGGCGGGCCCCTTAGGGACCCAGTACTTC
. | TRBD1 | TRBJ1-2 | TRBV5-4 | CASSLDRADGYTF | TGTGCCAGCAGTTTAGACAGGGCAGACGGCTACACCTTC
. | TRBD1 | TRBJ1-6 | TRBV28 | CASSIRDRENSPLHF | TGTGCCAGCAGTATCCGGGACAGGGAAAATTCACCCCTCCACTTT
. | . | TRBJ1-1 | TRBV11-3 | CASSRDVRTEAFF | TGTGCCAGCAGCCGCGACGTGCGGACTGAAGCTTTCTTT
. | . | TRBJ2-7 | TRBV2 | CASSEWTAQNEQYF | TGTGCCAGCAGTGAATGGACAGCGCAAAACGAGCAGTACTTC
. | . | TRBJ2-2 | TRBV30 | CAWSITRGTGELFF | TGTGCCTGGAGCATCACCCGGGGGACCGGGGAGCTGTTTTTT
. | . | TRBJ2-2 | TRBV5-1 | CASSFTPAGNTGELFF | TGCGCCAGCAGCTTTACACCGGCGGGGAACACCGGGGAGCTGTTTTTT
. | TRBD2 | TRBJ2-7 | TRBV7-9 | CASSFRLAQSYEQYF | TGTGCCAGCAGCTTTAGACTAGCGCAATCCTACGAGCAGTACTTC
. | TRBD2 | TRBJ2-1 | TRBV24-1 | CATSDALAGAYNEQFF | TGTGCCACCAGTGATGCTCTAGCGGGGGCCTACAATGAGCAGTTCTTC
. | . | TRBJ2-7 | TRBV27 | CASSPIDGDYEQYF | TGTGCCAGCAGTCCGATCGACGGAGACTACGAGCAGTACTTC
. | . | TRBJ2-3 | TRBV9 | CASSVGRGSRTDTQYF | TGTGCCAGCAGCGTGGGTCGGGGGAGTCGCACAGATACGCAGTATTTT
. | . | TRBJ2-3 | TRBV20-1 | CSASNLATDTQYF | TGCAGTGCTAGTAACCTAGCGACAGATACGCAGTATTTT